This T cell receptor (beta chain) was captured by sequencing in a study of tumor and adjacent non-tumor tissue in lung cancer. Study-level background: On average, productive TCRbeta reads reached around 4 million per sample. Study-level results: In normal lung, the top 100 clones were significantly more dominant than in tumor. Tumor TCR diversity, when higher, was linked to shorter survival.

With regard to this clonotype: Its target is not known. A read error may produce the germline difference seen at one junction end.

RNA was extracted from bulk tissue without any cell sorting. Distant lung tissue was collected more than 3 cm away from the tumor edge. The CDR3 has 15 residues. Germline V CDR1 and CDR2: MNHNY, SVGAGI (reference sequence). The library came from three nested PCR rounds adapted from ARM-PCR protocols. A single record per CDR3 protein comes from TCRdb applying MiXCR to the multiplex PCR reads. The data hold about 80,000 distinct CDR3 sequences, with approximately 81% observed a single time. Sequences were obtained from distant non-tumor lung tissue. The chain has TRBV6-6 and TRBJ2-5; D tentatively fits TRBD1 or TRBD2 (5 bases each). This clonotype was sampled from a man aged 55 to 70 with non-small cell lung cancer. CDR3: CARSYGTGAGETQYF. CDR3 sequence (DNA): TGTGCCAGGAGTTACGGGACCGGGGCAGGAGAGACCCAGTACTTC.